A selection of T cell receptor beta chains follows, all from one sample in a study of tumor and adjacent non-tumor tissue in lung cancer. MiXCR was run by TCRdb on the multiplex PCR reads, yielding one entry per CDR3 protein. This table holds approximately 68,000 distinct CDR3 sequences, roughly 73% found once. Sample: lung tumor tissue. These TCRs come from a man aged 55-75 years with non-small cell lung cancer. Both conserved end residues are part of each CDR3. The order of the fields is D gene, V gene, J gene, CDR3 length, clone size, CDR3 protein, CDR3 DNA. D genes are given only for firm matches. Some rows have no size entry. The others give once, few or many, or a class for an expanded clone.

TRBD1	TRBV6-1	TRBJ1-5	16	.	CVSSGSGGLANQPQHF	TGTGTCAGTAGTGGATCAGGGGGGTTGGCAAATCAGCCCCAGCATTTT
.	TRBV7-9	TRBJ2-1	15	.	CASSLRLDSFNEQFF	TGTGCCAGCAGCTTACGTCTGGACAGTTTCAATGAGCAGTTCTTC
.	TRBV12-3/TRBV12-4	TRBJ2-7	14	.	CASRPTSRRNEQYF	TGTGCCAGCAGACCGACCAGCAGGAGAAACGAGCAGTACTTC
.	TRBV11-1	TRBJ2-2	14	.	CASGYTNGTGGLFF	TGTGCCAGCGGCTATACTAATGGCACCGGGGGGCTGTTTTTT
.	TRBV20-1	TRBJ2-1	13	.	CSARGLVNNERFF	TGCAGTGCTAGAGGACTGGTGAACAATGAGCGGTTCTTC
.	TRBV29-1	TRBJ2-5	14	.	CSVVGWGWQETKYF	TGTAGCGTCGTCGGGTGGGGTTGGCAAGAGACCAAGTACTTC
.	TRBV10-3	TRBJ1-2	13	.	CGISGPKGEGYAF	TGTGGCATCAGTGGCCCTAAAGGGGAAGGCTACGCCTTC
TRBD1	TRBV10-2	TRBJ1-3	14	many	CASRDRDSGNTIYF	TGCGCCAGCCGCGACAGGGACTCTGGAAACACCATATATTTT
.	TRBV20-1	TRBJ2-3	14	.	CSAGKAGSTDTQYF	TGCAGTGCTGGCAAAGCGGGTAGCACTGATACGCAGTATTTT
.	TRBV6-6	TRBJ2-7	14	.	CATRVGTLRFEQYF	TGCGCCACCAGGGTTGGTACCCTTCGGTTCGAGCAGTACTTC
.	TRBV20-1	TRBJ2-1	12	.	CSANESDDEQFF	TGCAGTGCTAACGAGAGTGACGATGAGCAGTTCTTC
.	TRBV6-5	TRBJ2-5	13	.	CASGGGPGKTQYF	TGTGCCAGCGGAGGGGGGCCGGGAAAGACTCAGTACTTC
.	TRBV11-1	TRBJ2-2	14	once	CASSYTSVTGELLF	TGTGCCAGCAGCTATACTAGTGTCACCGGGGAGTTGTTATTT
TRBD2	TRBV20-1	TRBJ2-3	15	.	CSADGLAGSTDKQYF	TGCAGTGCTGACGGACTAGCGGGGAGCACAGATAAGCAGTATTTT
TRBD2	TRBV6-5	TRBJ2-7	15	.	CASNRPILAGVEQYF	TGCGCCAGCAATCGCCCCATACTAGCGGGAGTCGAGCAGTACTTC
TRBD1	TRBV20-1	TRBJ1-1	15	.	CSARRTGLMNNEAFF	TGCAGTGCTAGAAGGACAGGGCTGATGAACAATGAAGCTTTCTTC
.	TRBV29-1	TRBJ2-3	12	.	CRALPGTDTQYF	TGCAGAGCCCTCCCCGGAACAGATACGCAGTATTTT
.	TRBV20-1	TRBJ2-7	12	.	CSAPTRGGEQYF	TGCAGTGCTCCCACACGGGGCGGTGAGCAGTACTTC
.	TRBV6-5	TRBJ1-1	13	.	CATSQTRGREAFF	TGTGCCACAAGCCAGACAAGAGGACGTGAAGCTTTCTTT
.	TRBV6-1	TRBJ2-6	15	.	CAIDGSGAGVNVLTF	TGTGCCATCGACGGGTCAGGGGCTGGGGTCAACGTCCTGACTTTC
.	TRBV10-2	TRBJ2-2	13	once	CASRARSSGKLFF	TGCGCCAGCAGAGCTCGGTCCTCCGGGAAGCTGTTTTTT
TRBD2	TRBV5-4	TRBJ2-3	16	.	CASNPIEREPGDTQFF	TGTGCCAGCAACCCTATCGAGCGGGAACCGGGAGATACGCAGTTTTTT
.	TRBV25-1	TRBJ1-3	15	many	CASSELGVSGNTIYF	TGTGCCAGCAGTGAATTGGGCGTCTCTGGAAACACCATATATTTT